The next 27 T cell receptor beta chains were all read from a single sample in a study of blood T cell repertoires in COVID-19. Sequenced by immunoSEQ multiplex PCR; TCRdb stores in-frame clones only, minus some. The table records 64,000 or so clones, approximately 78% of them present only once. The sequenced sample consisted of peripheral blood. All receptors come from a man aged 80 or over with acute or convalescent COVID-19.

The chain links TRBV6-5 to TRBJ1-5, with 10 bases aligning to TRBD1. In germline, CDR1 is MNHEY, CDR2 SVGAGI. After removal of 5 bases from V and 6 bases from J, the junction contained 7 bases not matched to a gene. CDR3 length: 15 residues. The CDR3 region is CASSPGTGVVQPQHF. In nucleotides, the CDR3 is TGTGCCAGCAGTCCTGGGACAGGGGTGGTTCAGCCCCAGCATTTT.

CDR3 residues: CASSASPGETQYF. CDR3 bases: TGCGCCAGCAGCGCTAGTCCCGGCGAGACCCAGTACTTC. The genes are TRBV10-1 and TRBJ2-5; D is unclear. This CDR3 spans 13 amino acids. V shed 6 bases and J shed 5 bases, with 13 bases lying between them. In germline, CDR1 is WNHNN, CDR2 SYGVQD (reference sequence).

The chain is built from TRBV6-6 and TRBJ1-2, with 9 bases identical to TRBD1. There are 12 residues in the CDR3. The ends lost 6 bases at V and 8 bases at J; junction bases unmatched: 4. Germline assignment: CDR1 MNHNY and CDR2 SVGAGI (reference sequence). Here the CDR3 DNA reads TGTGCCAGCAGCGGGACAGGGAACGGCTACACCTTC. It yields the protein CASSGTGNGYTF.

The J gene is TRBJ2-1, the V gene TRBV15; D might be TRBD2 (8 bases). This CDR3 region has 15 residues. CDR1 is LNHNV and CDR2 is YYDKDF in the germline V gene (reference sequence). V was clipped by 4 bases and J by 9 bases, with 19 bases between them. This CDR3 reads CATSTPGLGGGEQFF. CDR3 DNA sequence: TGTGCCACCAGCACTCCGGGACTAGGGGGCGGTGAGCAGTTCTTC.

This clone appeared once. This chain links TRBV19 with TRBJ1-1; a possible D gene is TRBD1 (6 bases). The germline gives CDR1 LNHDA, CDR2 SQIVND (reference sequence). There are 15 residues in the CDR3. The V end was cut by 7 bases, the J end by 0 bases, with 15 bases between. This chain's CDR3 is CASKGRGAMNTEAFF. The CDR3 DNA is TGTGCCAGTAAAGGTCGGGGGGCCATGAACACTGAAGCTTTCTTT.

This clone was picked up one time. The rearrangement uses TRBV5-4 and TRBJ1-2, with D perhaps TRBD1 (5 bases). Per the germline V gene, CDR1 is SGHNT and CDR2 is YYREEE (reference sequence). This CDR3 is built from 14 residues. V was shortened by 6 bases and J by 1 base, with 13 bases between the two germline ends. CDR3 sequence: CASTDRNFNYGYTF. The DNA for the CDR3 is TGTGCCAGCACAGACAGAAACTTTAACTATGGCTACACCTTC.

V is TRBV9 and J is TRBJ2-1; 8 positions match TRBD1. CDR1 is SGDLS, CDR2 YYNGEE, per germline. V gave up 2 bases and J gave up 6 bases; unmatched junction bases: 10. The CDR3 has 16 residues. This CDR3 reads CASSVYQGARVNEQFF. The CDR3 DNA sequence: TGTGCCAGCAGCGTTTACCAGGGGGCGAGAGTCAATGAGCAGTTCTTC.

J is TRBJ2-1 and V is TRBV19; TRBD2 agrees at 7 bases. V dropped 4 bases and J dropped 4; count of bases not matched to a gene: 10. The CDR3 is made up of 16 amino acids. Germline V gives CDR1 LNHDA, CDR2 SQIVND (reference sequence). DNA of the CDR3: TGTGCCAGTAGTACGCCTAGCGGTAACTTTTACAATGAGCAGTTCTTC. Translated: CASSTPSGNFYNEQFF.

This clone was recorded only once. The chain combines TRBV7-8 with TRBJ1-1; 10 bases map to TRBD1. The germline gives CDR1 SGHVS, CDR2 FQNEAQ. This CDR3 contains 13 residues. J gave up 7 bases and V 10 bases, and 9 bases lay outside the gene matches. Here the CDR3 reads CATDRGPGNEAFF. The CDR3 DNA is TGTGCCACAGACAGGGGGCCAGGAAATGAAGCTTTCTTT.

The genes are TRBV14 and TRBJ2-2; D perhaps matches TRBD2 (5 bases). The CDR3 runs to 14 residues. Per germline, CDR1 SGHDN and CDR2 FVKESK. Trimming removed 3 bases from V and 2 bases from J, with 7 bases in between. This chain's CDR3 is CASSQDLNTGELFF. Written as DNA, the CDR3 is TGTGCCAGCAGCCAGGACTTAAACACCGGGGAGCTGTTTTTT. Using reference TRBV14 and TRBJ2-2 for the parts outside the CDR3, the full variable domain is EAGVTQFPSHSVIEKGQTVTLRCDPISGHDNLYWYRRVMGKEIKFLLHFVKESKQDESGMPNNRFLAERTGGTYSTLKVQPAELEDSGVYFCASSQDLNTGELFFGEGSRLTVL.

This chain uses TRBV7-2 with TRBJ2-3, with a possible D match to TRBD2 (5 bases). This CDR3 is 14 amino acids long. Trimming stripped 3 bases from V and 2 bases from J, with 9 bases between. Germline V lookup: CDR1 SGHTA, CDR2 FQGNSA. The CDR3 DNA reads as TGTGCCAGCAGCTTCGGACTCCTCACAGATACGCAGTATTTT. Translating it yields CASSFGLLTDTQYF.

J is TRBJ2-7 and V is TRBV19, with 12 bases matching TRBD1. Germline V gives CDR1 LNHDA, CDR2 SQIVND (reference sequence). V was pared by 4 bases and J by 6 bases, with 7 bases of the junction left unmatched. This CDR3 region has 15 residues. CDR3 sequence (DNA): TGTGCCAGTAGTAATCTGGGACAGGGGGCCGGCGAGCAGTACTTC. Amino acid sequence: CASSNLGQGAGEQYF.

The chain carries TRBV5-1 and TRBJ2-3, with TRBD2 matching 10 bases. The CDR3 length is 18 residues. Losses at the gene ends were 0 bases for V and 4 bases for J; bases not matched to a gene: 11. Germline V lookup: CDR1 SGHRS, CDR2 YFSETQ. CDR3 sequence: CASSLARSSGRASDTQYF. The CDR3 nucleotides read TGCGCCAGCAGCTTGGCCAGGTCGAGCGGGAGGGCGTCAGATACGCAGTATTTT.

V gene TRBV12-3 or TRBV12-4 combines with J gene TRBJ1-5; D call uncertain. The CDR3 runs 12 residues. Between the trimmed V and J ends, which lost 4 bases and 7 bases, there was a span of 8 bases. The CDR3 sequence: CASSYGEQPQHF. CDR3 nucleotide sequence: TGTGCCAGCAGTTATGGTGAGCAGCCCCAGCATTTT.

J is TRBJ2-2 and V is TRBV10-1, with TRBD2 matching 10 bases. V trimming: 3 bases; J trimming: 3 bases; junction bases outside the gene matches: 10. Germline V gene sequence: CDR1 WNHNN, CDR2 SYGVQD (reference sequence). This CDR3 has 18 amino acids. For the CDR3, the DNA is TGCGCCAGCAGTGAAACCCCCTCTAGCGGGGGCGACACCGGGGAGCTGTTTTTT. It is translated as CASSETPSSGGDTGELFF.

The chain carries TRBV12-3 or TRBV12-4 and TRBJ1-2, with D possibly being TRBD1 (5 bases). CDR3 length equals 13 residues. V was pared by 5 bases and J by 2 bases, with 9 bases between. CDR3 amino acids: CASSLGGNYGYTF. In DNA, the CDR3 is TGTGCCAGCAGTCTGGGGGGGAACTATGGCTACACCTTC.

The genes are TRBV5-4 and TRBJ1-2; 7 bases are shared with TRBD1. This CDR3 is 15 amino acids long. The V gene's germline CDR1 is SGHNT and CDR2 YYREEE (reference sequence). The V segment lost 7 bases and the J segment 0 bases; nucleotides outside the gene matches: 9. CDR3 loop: CASGQVGIPNYGYTF. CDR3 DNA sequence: TGTGCCAGCGGACAGGTTGGAATCCCTAACTATGGCTACACCTTC.

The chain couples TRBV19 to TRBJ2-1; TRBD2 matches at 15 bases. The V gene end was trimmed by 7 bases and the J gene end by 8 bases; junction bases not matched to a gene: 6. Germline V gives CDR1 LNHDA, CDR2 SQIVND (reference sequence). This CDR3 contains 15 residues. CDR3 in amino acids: CASMGTSGRLDEQFF. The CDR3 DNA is TGTGCCAGTATGGGGACTAGCGGGAGGTTAGATGAGCAGTTCTTC.

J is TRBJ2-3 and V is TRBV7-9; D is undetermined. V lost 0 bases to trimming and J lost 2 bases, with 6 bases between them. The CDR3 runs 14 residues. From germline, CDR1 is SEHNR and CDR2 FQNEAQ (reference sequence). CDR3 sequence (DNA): TGTGCCAGCAGCTTAGCGTCAGACACAGATACGCAGTATTTT. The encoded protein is CASSLASDTDTQYF.

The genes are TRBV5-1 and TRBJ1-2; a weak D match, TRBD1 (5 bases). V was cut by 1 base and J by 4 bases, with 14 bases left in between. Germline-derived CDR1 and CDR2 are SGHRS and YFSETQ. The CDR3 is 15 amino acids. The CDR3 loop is CASSLSRGGSYGYTF. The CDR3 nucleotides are TGCGCCAGCAGCTTGTCGAGGGGAGGGTCCTATGGCTACACCTTC.

CDR3 DNA: TGTGCCAGCAGTTATCACAGGGACGACGAGCAGTACTTC. Its translation is CASSYHRDDEQYF. This chain connects TRBV6-1 to TRBJ2-7; possible D gene TRBD1, 6 bases. CDR1 and CDR2 from the germline V gene are MNHNS and SASEGT. V was cut by 5 bases and J by 5 bases, with 13 bases left in between. The length of the CDR3 is 13 residues.

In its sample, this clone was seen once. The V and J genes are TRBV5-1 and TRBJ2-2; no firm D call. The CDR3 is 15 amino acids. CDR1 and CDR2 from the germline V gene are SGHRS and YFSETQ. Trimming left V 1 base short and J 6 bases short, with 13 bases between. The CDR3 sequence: CASSLSGRNAGELFF. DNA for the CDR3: TGCGCCAGCAGCTTGTCAGGCAGGAATGCCGGGGAGCTGTTTTTT.

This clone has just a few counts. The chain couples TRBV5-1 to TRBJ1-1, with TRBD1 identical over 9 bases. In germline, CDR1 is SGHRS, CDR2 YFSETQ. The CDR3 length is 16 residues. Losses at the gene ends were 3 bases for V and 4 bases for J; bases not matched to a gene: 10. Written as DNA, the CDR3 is TGCGCCAGCAGCTCGACCAGACAGGGGGTAGGCACTGAAGCTTTCTTT. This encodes CASSSTRQGVGTEAFF.

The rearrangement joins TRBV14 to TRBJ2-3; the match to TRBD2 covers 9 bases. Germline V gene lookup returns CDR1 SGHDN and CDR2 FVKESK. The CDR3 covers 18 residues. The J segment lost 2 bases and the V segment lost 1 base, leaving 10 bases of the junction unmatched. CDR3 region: CASSQGLVAGATTDTQYF. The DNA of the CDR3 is TGTGCCAGCAGCCAAGGTTTGGTAGCGGGGGCGACCACAGATACGCAGTATTTT.

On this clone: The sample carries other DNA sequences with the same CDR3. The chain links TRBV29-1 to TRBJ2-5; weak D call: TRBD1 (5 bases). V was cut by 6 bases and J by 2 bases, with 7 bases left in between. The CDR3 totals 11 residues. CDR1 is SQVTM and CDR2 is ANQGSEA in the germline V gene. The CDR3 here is CSVRQQETQYF. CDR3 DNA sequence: TGCAGCGTCAGACAGCAAGAGACCCAGTACTTC.

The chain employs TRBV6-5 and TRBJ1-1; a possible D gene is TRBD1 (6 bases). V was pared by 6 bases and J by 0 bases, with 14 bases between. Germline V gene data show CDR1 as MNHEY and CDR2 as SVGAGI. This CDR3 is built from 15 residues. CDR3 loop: CASRTDTGLNTEAFF. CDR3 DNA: TGTGCCAGCAGGACGGATACAGGGCTGAACACTGAAGCTTTCTTT.

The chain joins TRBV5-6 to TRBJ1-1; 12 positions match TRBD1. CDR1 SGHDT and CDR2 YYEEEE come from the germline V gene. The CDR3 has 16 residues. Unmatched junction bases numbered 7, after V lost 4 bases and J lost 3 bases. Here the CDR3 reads CASSGGTGGADTEAFF. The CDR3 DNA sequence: TGTGCCAGCAGCGGGGGGACAGGGGGCGCGGACACTGAAGCTTTCTTT.